The clone carrying this T cell receptor beta chain showed up just a few times. The antigen is unknown. These data originate in a study of HIV-infected children after antiretroviral therapy interruption. Whole-study context: Children were on planned treatment interruption or continuous treatment.

Overall study findings and caveats: The Gini coefficient of naive CD4+ repertoires rose, returning to baseline by 3 years.

RNA-based 3' RACE libraries used unique molecular identifiers. TCRdb used MiXCR to reprocess the 3' RACE reads, holding one entry per CDR3 protein. In the table there are over 15,000 distinct CDR3 sequences, roughly 3.4% of which are singletons. Indicated treatment: PENTA 11 planned treatment interruption arm or continuous ART arm. V shed 0 bases and J shed 5 bases, with 6 bases lying between them. The CDR3 sequence is 13 residues long. Germline V gene sequence: CDR1 SGDLS, CDR2 YYNGEE. Specimen: CD45RA+ CD4+ T cells from PBMCs, collected from a donor given antiretroviral therapy, either interrupted or continuous. Subset of the sample: naive CD4+ CD45RA+ CD45RO- T cells. The TCR sequence derives from a child aged 2 to 17 with HIV. The chain recombines TRBV9 with TRBJ2-1; no reliable D call. CDR3 in DNA: TGTGCCAGCAGCGTAGTCCCGGACAATGAGCAGTTCTTC. Translating it yields CASSVVPDNEQFF. The full variable domain, completed using reference TRBV9 and TRBJ2-1, is DSGVTQTPKHLITATGQRVTLRCSPRSGDLSVYWYQQSLDQGLQFLIQYYNGEERAKGNILERFSAQQFPDLHSELNLSSLELGDSALYFCASSVVPDNEQFFGPGTRLTVL.